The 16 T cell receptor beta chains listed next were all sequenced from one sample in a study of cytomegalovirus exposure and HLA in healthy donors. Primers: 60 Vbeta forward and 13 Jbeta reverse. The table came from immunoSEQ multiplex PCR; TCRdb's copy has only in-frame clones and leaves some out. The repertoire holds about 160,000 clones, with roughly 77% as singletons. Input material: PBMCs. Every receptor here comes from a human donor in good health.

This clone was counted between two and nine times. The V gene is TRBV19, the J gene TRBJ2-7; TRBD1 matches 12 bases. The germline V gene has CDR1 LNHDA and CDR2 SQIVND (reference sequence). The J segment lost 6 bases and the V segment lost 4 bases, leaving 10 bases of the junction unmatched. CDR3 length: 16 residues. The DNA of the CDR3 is TGTGCCAGTAGTAGCCGGGACAGGGGGCGTTTGGCCGAGCAGTACTTC. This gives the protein CASSSRDRGRLAEQYF.

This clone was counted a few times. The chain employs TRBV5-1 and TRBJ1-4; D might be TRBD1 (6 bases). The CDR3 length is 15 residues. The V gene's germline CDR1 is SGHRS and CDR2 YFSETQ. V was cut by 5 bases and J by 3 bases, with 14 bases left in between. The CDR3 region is CASSPRTAPNEKLFF. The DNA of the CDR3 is TGCGCCAGCAGTCCACGGACAGCCCCTAATGAAAAACTGTTTTTT.

CDR3 amino acids: CASSYQTEGDEQFF. The CDR3 DNA reads TGTGCCAGCAGTTACCAGACCGAGGGGGATGAGCAGTTCTTC. This sequence joins TRBV6-6 and TRBJ2-1, with a tentative D call TRBD1 (6 bases). Germline values: CDR1 MNHNY, CDR2 SVGAGI (reference sequence). The V and J ends lost 2 bases and 8 bases respectively, with 13 bases between them. This CDR3 is built from 14 residues.

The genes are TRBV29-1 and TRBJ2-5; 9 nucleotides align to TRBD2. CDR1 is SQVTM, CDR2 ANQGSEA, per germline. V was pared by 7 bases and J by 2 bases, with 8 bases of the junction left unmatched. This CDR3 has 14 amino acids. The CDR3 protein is CSAQRGALQETQYF. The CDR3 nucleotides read TGCAGCGCACAGCGGGGGGCTCTTCAAGAGACCCAGTACTTC.

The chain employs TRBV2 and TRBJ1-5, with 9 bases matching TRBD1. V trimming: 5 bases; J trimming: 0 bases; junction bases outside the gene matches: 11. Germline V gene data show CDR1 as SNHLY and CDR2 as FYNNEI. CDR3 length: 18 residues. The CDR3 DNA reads TGTGCCAGCAGTCTCCGGGACAGGGCCAGATATAGCAATCAGCCCCAGCATTTT. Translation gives CASSLRDRARYSNQPQHF. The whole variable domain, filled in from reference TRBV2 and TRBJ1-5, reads EPEVTQTPSHQVTQMGQEVILRCVPISNHLYFYWYRQILGQKVEFLVSFYNNEISEKSEIFDDQFSVERPDGSNFTLKIRSTKLEDSAMYFCASSLRDRARYSNQPQHFGDGTRLSIL.

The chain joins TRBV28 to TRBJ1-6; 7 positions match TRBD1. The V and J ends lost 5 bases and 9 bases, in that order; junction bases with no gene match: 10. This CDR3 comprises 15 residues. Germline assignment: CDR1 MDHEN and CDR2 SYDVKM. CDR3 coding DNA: TGTGCCAGCAGTCTCACAGGGGTACCGAGTTCACCCCTCCACTTT. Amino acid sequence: CASSLTGVPSSPLHF.

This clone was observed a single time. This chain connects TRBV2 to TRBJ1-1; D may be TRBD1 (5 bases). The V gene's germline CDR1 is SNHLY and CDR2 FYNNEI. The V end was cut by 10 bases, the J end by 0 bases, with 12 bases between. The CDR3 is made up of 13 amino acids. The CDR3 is CAKRDSMNTEAFF. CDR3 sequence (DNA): TGTGCCAAACGGGACTCCATGAACACTGAAGCTTTCTTT.

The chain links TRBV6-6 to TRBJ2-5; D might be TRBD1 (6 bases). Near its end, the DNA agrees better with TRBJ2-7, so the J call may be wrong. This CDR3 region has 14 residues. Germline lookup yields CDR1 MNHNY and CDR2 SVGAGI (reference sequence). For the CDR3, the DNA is TGTGCCAGCAGTTTAAGGGACACATCCTACGAGCAGTACTTC. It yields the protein CASSLRDTSYEQYF.

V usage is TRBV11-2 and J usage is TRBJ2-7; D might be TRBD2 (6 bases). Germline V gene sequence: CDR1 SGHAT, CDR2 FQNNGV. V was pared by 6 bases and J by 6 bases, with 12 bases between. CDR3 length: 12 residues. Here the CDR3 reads CASSRVGGEQYF. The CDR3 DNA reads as TGTGCCAGCAGTCGAGTGGGGGGCGAGCAGTACTTC. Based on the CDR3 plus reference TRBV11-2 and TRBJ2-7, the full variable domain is EAGVAQSPRYKIIEKRQSVAFWCNPISGHATLYWYQQILGQGPKLLIQFQNNGVVDDSQLPKDRFSAERLKGVDSTLKIQPAKLEDSAVYLCASSRVGGEQYFGPGTRLTVT.

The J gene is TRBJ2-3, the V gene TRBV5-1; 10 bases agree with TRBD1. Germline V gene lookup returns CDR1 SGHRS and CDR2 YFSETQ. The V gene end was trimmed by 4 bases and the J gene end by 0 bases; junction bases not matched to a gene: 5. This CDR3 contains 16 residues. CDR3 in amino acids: CASSHPGQGSTDTQYF. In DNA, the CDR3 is TGCGCCAGCAGCCACCCGGGACAGGGGAGCACAGATACGCAGTATTTT.

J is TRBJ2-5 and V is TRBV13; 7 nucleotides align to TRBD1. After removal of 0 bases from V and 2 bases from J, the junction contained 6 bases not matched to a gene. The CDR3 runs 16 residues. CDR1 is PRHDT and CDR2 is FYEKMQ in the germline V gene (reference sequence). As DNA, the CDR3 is TGTGCCAGCAGCTTAGGCGGGACAGCGACACAAGAGACCCAGTACTTC. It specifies CASSLGGTATQETQYF.

In nucleotides, the CDR3 is TGCGCCAGCAGCCAAGGCCCGGGGAACACTGAAGCTTTCTTT. It specifies CASSQGPGNTEAFF. This chain joins TRBV4-3 and TRBJ1-1; D gene ambiguous. V was trimmed by 1 base and J by 1 base, leaving 7 bases between them. Germline lookup yields CDR1 LGHNA and CDR2 YSLEER. The CDR3 runs 14 residues.

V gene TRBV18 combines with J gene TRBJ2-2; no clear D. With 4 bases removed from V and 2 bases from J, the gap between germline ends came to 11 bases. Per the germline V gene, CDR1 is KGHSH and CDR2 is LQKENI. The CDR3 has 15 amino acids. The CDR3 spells CASSHDKVNTGELFF. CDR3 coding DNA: TGTGCCAGCTCACATGACAAGGTCAACACCGGGGAGCTGTTTTTT. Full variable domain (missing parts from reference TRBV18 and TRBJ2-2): NAGVMQNPRHLVRRRGQEARLRCSPMKGHSHVYWYRQLPEEGLKFMVYLQKENIIDESGMPKERFSAEFPKEGPSILRIQQVVRGDSAAYFCASSHDKVNTGELFFGEGSRLTVL.

DNA of the CDR3: TGTGCCAGCAGTTCAGGGGGACTAGCGGGTCTGGGCGGGGAGCTGTTTTTT. Translation: CASSSGGLAGLGGELFF. The V call is TRBV27, the J call TRBJ2-2, with 12 nucleotides matching TRBD2. V dropped 4 bases and J dropped 7; count of bases not matched to a gene: 10. This CDR3 contains 17 residues. CDR1 MNHEY and CDR2 SMNVEV come from the germline V gene (reference sequence).

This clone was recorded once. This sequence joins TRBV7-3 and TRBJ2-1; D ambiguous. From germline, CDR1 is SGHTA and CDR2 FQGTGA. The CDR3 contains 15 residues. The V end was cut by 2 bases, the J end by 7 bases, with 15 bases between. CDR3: CASSLEVGARNEQFF. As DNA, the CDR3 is TGTGCCAGCAGCTTAGAGGTCGGTGCTAGGAATGAGCAGTTCTTC.

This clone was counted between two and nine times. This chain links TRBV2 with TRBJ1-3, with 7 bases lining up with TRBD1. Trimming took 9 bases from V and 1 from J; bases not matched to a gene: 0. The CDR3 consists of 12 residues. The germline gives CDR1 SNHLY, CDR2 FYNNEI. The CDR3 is CARGQSGNTIYF. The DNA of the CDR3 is TGTGCCAGGGGACAGTCTGGAAACACCATATATTTT.